Below, 20 T cell receptor beta chains from the same sample are listed, as sequenced in a study of regulatory T cells in long-lasting Graves disease. Sample time point: newly diagnosed GD, antithyroid drugs for less than 3 months. Researchers made the TCR library from RNA that was extracted from PBMCs. Arm-PCR of CDR3 regions and iRepertoire HTBI primers were the basis on which TCR beta libraries were built. A single record per CDR3 protein comes from TCRdb applying MiXCR to the multiplex PCR reads. Of some 600,000 distinct CDR3 sequences listed, about 16% are singletons. A further study also used this sample, focusing on T cells in Graves' hyperthyroidism and ophthalmopathy.

The specimen was peripheral blood mononuclear cells (PBMCs), collected at new diagnosis, from a patient treated with antithyroid drugs. The receptors were sampled from a man aged 18 to 35 with Graves disease.

This clonotype has a handful of counts. The chain employs TRBV6-1 and TRBJ2-7; D perhaps matches TRBD2 (6 bases). Trimming took 1 base from V and 5 from J, leaving 12 bases between them. Germline CDR1 MNHNS, CDR2 SASEGT. The CDR3 has 14 amino acids. The CDR3 here is CASSEVRLVHEQYF. CDR3 in DNA: TGTGCCAGCAGTGAAGTGAGACTAGTCCACGAGCAGTACTTC.

CDR3 sequence: CASSHPTSGTPGAGEHNEQFF. As DNA, the CDR3 is TGTGCCAGCAGTCACCCGACCTCCGGGACTCCGGGGGCCGGGGAACACAATGAGCAGTTCTTC. The chain has TRBV2 and TRBJ2-1; TRBD1 or TRBD2 may be the D gene (6 bases each). V lost 5 bases and J lost 5, with 34 bases in between. This CDR3 contains 21 residues. Per the germline V gene, CDR1 is SNHLY and CDR2 is FYNNEI.

In its sample, this clonotype was seen a few times. As the CDR3 is not closed by the conserved phenylalanine or tryptophan, this likely results from a read error. The chain uses TRBV20-1 and TRBJ2-5; 8 bases map to TRBD2. J lost 1 base, V lost 3 bases, and 1 base had no gene match. The CDR3 loop spans 13 amino acids. The V gene's germline CDR1 is DFQATT and CDR2 SNEGSKA (reference sequence). CDR3 loop: CSASGGAQETQYS. As DNA, the CDR3 is TGCAGTGCTAGCGGGGGGGCCCAAGAGACCCAGTACTCC.

This clonotype was counted ten times or more. This chain joins TRBV19 and TRBJ2-2; 12 nucleotides match TRBD2. The V and J ends lost 5 bases and 0 bases, in that order; junction bases with no gene match: 4. The germline gives CDR1 LNHDA, CDR2 SQIVND (reference sequence). The length of the CDR3 is 17 residues. The chain's CDR3 is CASSAGLAGTNTGELFF. Here the CDR3 DNA reads TGTGCCAGTAGTGCCGGACTAGCGGGAACGAACACCGGGGAGCTGTTTTTT.

V usage is TRBV3-1 and J usage is TRBJ2-7; unclear D gene. Germline V gives CDR1 LGHDT, CDR2 YNNKEL (reference sequence). V lost 4 bases and J 9 bases, leaving 13 bases between the germline ends. This CDR3 is 12 amino acids long. The CDR3 reads CASSLRWEGQYF. The CDR3 nucleotides are TGTGCCAGCAGCCTCCGCTGGGAAGGGCAGTACTTC.

In its sample, this clonotype was seen a few times. The V gene is TRBV7-9, the J gene TRBJ2-3, with D maybe TRBD2 (5 bases). Germline V gene lookup returns CDR1 SEHNR and CDR2 FQNEAQ (reference sequence). The CDR3 length is 19 residues. V gave up 2 bases and J gave up 0 bases, with 21 bases separating them. The CDR3 loop reads CASSLLFGNRKASTDTQYF. In DNA, the CDR3 is TGTGCCAGCAGCTTATTATTCGGGAACAGAAAGGCTAGCACAGATACGCAGTATTTT.

The V gene is TRBV6-5, the J gene TRBJ1-1, with 12 bases that match TRBD1. Germline V gene sequence: CDR1 MNHEY, CDR2 SVGAGI. V was pared by 0 bases and J by 11 bases, with 4 bases of the junction left unmatched. The CDR3 loop spans 14 amino acids. The CDR3 region is CASSYSGTGGRAFF. In nucleotides, the CDR3 is TGTGCCAGCAGTTACTCTGGGACAGGGGGCCGCGCTTTCTTT.

The chain is built from TRBV28 and TRBJ1-5, with TRBD1 matching over 9 bases. The CDR3 spans 15 residues. Looked up from germline, CDR1 is MDHEN and CDR2 is SYDVKM. The V gene end was trimmed by 3 bases and the J gene end by 4 bases; junction bases not matched to a gene: 4. The CDR3 here is CASSFGQGLNQPQHF. In nucleotides, the CDR3 is TGTGCCAGCAGTTTCGGACAGGGGCTAAATCAGCCCCAGCATTTT.

This clonotype was counted a few times. This rearrangement joins TRBV6-4 to TRBJ1-2; 7 bases line up with TRBD1. Germline loops: CDR1 MRHNA, CDR2 SNTAGT. After removal of 1 base from V and 5 bases from J, the junction contained 4 bases not matched to a gene. CDR3 size: 14 residues. CDR3 DNA sequence: TGTGCCAGCAGTGACTTATACAGGGGTTATGGCTACACCTTC. Protein product: CASSDLYRGYGYTF.

There are many counts of this clonotype. This chain joins TRBV2 and TRBJ2-7; 8 nucleotides match TRBD2. The junction had 7 bases not matched to a gene; V was cut back by 4 bases and J by 2 bases. The CDR3 is 15 amino acids. Germline assignment: CDR1 SNHLY and CDR2 FYNNEI. The CDR3 DNA reads TGTGCCAGCAGTGCGGGGGGGAGTTACACCTACGAGCAGTACTTC. Protein sequence: CASSAGGSYTYEQYF.

This clonotype has at least ten counts. CDR3 residues: CSVEEGQGTDEQYF. In DNA form, the CDR3 reads TGCAGCGTTGAGGAGGGACAGGGGACCGACGAGCAGTACTTC. The chain employs TRBV29-1 and TRBJ2-7; 10 bases map to TRBD1. The V and J ends lost 3 bases and 5 bases, in that order; junction bases with no gene match: 7. The V gene's germline CDR1 is SQVTM and CDR2 ANQGSEA. The CDR3 length is 14 residues.

The chain combines TRBV27 with TRBJ2-1; the D gene is possibly TRBD1 (6 bases). Germline V lookup: CDR1 MNHEY, CDR2 SMNVEV (reference sequence). Trimming stripped 5 bases from V and 6 bases from J, with 17 bases between. The CDR3 loop spans 15 amino acids. The CDR3 DNA is TGTGCCAGCAGTGTCAGACAGGAGCGCTTCAATGAGCAGTTCTTC. Protein product: CASSVRQERFNEQFF.

The table lists this clonotype with many counts. This sequence joins TRBV11-2 and TRBJ2-3, with 9 bases identical to TRBD1. The V gene end was trimmed by 1 base and the J gene end by 4 bases; junction bases not matched to a gene: 6. Germline V lookup: CDR1 SGHAT, CDR2 FQNNGV. This CDR3 has 16 residues. The CDR3 bases are TGTGCCAGCAGCTTAGCCGGGACAGGGAGCCCAGATACGCAGTATTTT. Protein: CASSLAGTGSPDTQYF.

This clonotype was found many times. The chain uses TRBV7-2 and TRBJ2-1; unclear D gene. V lost 2 bases to trimming and J lost 0 bases, with 11 bases between them. This CDR3 spans 16 amino acids. In germline, CDR1 is SGHTA, CDR2 FQGNSA. CDR3 protein: CASSLSLGSSYNEQFF. CDR3 DNA: TGTGCCAGCAGCTTATCGTTGGGTAGCTCCTACAATGAGCAGTTCTTC.

The rearrangement uses TRBV7-2 and TRBJ1-1, with 7 bases matching TRBD1. V lost 1 base to trimming and J lost 8 bases; unmatched junction nucleotides: 4. CDR3 length: 13 amino acids. Germline CDR1 is SGHTA and CDR2 is FQGNSA. CDR3 in amino acids: CASSLGQGLEAFF. DNA of the CDR3: TGTGCCAGCAGCTTAGGACAGGGTCTCGAAGCTTTCTTT.

This clonotype was recorded at least ten times. The chain carries TRBV20-1 and TRBJ2-7; D might be TRBD2 (6 bases). The CDR3 covers 16 residues. The V gene lost 1 base and the J gene lost 3 bases, with 19 bases spanning the gap. The V gene's germline CDR1 is DFQATT and CDR2 SNEGSKA (reference sequence). As DNA, the CDR3 is TGCAGTGCTAGAGGACGGGGAGGAGTACCAAACTACGAGCAGTACTTC. Protein product: CSARGRGGVPNYEQYF.

The chain is built from TRBV25-1 and TRBJ2-4, with D tentatively TRBD1 (6 bases). V was shortened by 4 bases and J by 6 bases, with 19 bases between the two germline ends. CDR3 length equals 16 residues. The germline CDR1 and CDR2 sequences are MGHDK and SYGVNS. Here the CDR3 DNA reads TGTGCCAGCAGTGCTTTCTCGGGCAGGGGCGGAAACATTCAGTACTTC. It yields the protein CASSAFSGRGGNIQYF.

This clonotype has just a few counts. The V and J genes are TRBV5-4 and TRBJ1-2; 7 bases are a match to TRBD1. V shed 2 bases and J 8 bases; nucleotides not matched to a gene: 18. The CDR3 is 17 amino acids. Looked up from germline, CDR1 is SGHNT and CDR2 is YYREEE (reference sequence). The CDR3 sequence is CASSFDRVGASRSGYTF. DNA for the CDR3: TGTGCCAGCAGCTTCGACAGGGTGGGAGCCTCAAGGAGCGGCTACACCTTC.

As regards this clonotype: A far larger clone is one base from this, pointing to a likely read error. The chain joins TRBV15 to TRBJ2-3; the match to TRBD1 covers 7 bases. The J call is doubtful: the DNA matches TRBJ2-1 better. Germline V gene sequence: CDR1 LNHNV, CDR2 YYDKDF (reference sequence). The CDR3 extends over 14 amino acids. The CDR3 region has the DNA TGTGCCACCGGCAGAGATCCCCACAGGGGAATGCAGTTCTTC. Translated, it gives CATGRDPHRGMQFF.

This clonotype was seen ten or more times. The chain combines TRBV5-1 with TRBJ1-1, with 7 bases lining up with TRBD1. V dropped 4 bases and J dropped 2; count of bases not matched to a gene: 8. The CDR3 is 15 amino acids. Germline CDR1 reads SGHRS; CDR2 reads YFSETQ. CDR3 nucleotides: TGCGCCAGCAGCCAGGGACAGCTCTCCAACACTGAAGCTTTCTTT. Translation gives CASSQGQLSNTEAFF. Together with reference TRBV5-1 and TRBJ1-1, the CDR3 gives the full variable domain: KAGVTQTPRYLIKTRGQQVTLSCSPISGHRSVSWYQQTPGQGLQFLFEYFSETQRNKGNFPGRFSGRQFSNSRSEMNVSTLELGDSALYLCASSQGQLSNTEAFFGQGTRLTVV.